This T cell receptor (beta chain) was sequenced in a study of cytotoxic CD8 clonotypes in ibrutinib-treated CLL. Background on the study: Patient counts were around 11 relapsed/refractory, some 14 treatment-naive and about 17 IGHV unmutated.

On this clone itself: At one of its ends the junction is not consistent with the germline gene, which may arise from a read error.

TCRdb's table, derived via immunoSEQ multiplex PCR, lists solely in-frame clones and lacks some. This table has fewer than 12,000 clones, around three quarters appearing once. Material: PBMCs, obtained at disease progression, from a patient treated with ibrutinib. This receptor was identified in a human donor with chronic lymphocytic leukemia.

The DNA for the CDR3 is TGTGCTAGCAGCCCCGGACTAGCGGGAGGGCTGGGCGGGGAGCTGTTTTTT. It encodes CASSPGLAGGLGGELFF. The chain combines TRBV7-7 with TRBJ2-2, with TRBD2 matching over 15 bases. This CDR3 has 17 residues. CDR1 and CDR2 from the germline V gene are SSHAT and FNYEAQ (reference sequence).